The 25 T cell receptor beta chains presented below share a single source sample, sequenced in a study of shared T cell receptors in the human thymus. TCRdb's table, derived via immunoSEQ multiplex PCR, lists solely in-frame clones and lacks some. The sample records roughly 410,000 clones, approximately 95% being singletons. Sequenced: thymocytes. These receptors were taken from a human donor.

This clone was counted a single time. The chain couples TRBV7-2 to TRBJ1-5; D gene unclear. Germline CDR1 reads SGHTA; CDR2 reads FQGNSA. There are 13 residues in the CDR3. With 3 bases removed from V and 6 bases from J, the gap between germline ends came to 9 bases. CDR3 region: CASSFSWGQPQHF. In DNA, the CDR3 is TGTGCCAGCAGCTTCAGTTGGGGTCAGCCCCAGCATTTT.

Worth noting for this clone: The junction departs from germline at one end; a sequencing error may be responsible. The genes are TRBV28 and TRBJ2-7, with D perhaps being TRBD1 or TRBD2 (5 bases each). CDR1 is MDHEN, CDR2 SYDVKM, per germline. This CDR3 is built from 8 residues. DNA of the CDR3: TGTGCCAGCTCCATCGGGACCTTC. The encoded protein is CASSIGTF.

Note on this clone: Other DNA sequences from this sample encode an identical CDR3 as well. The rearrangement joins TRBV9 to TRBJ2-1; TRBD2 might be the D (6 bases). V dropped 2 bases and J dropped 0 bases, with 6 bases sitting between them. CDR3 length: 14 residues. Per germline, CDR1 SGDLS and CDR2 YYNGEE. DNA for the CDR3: TGTGCCAGCAGCGTCGGGAGCTCCTACAATGAGCAGTTCTTC. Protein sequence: CASSVGSSYNEQFF.

The CDR3 spells CASCRGGRSYEQYF. In DNA, the CDR3 is TGCGCCAGCTGCCGGGGAGGTCGGTCCTACGAGCAGTACTTC. This chain joins TRBV23-1 and TRBJ2-7; weak D call: TRBD2 (6 bases). TRBV23-1 is assigned to the ORF class and has an uncertain function. The CDR3 covers 14 residues. V shed 8 bases and J shed 1 base, with 15 bases lying between them.

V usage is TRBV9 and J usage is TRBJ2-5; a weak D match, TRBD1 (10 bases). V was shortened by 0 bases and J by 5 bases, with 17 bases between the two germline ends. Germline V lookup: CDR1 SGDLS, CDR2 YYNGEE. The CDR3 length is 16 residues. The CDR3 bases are TGTGCCAGCAGCGTAGCTAGCGGGACAGGGGTCGAGACCCAGTACTTC. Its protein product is CASSVASGTGVETQYF.

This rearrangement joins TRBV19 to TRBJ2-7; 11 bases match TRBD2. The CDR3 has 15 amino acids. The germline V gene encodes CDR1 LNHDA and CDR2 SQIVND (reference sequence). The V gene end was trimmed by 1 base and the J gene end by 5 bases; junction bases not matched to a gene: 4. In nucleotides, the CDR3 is TGTGCCAGTAGTATAGGTAGCGGGAGGGCCCACGAGCAGTACTTC. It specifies CASSIGSGRAHEQYF. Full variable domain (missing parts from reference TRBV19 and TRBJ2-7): DGGITQSPKYLFRKEGQNVTLSCEQNLNHDAMYWYRQDPGQGLRLIYYSQIVNDFQKGDIAEGYSVSREKKESFPLTVTSAQKNPTAFYLCASSIGSGRAHEQYFGPGTRLTVT.

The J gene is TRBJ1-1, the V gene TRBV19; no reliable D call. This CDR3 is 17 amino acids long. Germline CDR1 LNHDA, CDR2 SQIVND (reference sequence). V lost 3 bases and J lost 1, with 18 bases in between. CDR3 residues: CASSMLRSLGRNTEAFF. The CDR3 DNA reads TGTGCCAGTAGTATGCTTCGGAGTTTGGGGAGGAACACTGAAGCTTTCTTT.

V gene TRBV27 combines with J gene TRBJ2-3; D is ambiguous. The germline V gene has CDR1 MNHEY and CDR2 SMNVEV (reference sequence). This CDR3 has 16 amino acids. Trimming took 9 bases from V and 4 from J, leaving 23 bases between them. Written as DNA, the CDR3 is TGTGCCAGTACCTCAGGTCCCCCGGTCCATCCAGATACGCAGTATTTT. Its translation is CASTSGPPVHPDTQYF.

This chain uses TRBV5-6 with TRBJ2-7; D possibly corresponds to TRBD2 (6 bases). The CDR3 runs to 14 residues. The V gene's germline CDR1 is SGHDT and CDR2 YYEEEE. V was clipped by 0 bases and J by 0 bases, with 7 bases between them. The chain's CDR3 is CASSLERASYEQYF. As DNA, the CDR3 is TGTGCCAGCAGCTTGGAGCGGGCCTCCTACGAGCAGTACTTC.

CDR3: CASRTRTGKGNSPLHF. As DNA, the CDR3 is TGTGCCAGCAGAACCAGGACAGGGAAAGGCAATTCACCCCTCCACTTT. This chain joins TRBV27 and TRBJ1-6, with 8 bases lining up with TRBD1. The CDR3 is 16 residues long. Trimming cost V 6 bases and J 7 bases; bases outside gene matches: 11. Germline V gene sequence: CDR1 MNHEY, CDR2 SMNVEV (reference sequence).

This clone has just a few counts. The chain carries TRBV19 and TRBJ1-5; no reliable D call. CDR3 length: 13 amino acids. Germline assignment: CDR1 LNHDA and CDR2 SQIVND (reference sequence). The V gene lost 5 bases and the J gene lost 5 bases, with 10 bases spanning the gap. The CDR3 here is CASSYQVYQPQHF. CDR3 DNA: TGTGCCAGTAGTTACCAGGTTTATCAGCCCCAGCATTTT.

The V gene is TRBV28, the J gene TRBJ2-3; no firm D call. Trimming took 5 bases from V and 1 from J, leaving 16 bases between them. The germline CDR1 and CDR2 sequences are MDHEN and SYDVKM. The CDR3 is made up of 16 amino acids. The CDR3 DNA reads TGTGCCAGCAGTCGCACCAGGACGGACCGCACAGATACGCAGTATTTT. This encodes CASSRTRTDRTDTQYF. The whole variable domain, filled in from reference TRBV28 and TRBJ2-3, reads DVKVTQSSRYLVKRTGEKVFLECVQDMDHENMFWYRQDPGLGLRLIYFSYDVKMKEKGDIPEGYSVSREKKERFSLILESASTNQTSMYLCASSRTRTDRTDTQYFGPGTRLTVL.

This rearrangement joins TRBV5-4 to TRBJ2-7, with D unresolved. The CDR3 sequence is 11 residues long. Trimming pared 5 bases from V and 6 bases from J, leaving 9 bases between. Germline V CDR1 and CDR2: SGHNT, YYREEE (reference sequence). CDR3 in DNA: TGTGCCAGCAGTTTACAAACCGAGCAGTACTTC. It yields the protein CASSLQTEQYF.

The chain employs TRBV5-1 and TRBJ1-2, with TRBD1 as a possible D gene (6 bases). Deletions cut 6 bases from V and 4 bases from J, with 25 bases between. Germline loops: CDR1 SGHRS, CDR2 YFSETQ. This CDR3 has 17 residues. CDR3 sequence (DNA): TGCGCCAGCACCGTCACCCTCGACAGGACTCGCCGCTATGGCTACACCTTC. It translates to CASTVTLDRTRRYGYTF.

The CDR3 nucleotides are TGTGCCAGCAGTGGCGAGGGTGCCTACGAGCAGTACTTC. The encoded protein is CASSGEGAYEQYF. V usage is TRBV2 and J usage is TRBJ2-7; the D gene is possibly TRBD2 (5 bases). The CDR3 is 13 residues long. V was trimmed by 4 bases and J by 2 bases, leaving 9 bases between them. Per germline, CDR1 SNHLY and CDR2 FYNNEI.

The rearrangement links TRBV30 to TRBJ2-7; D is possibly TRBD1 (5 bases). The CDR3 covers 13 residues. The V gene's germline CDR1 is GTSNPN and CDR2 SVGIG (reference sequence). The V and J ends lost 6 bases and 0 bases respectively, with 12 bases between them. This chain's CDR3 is CACARDSSYEQYF. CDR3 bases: TGTGCCTGCGCGAGAGACAGCTCCTACGAGCAGTACTTC.

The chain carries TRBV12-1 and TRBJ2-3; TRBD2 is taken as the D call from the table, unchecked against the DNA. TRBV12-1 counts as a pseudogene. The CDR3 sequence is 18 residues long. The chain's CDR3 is CASTRSSGRPPCTDTQYF. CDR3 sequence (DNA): TGTGCCAGCACCCGCTCTAGCGGGAGGCCCCCCTGCACAGATACGCAGTATTTT.

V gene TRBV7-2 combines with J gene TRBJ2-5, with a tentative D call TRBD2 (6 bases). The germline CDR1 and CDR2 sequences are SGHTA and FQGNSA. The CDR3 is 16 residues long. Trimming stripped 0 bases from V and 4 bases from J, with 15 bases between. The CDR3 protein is CASSLAPRRRGETQYF. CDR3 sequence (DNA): TGTGCCAGCAGCTTAGCCCCTCGCAGGAGGGGAGAGACCCAGTACTTC.

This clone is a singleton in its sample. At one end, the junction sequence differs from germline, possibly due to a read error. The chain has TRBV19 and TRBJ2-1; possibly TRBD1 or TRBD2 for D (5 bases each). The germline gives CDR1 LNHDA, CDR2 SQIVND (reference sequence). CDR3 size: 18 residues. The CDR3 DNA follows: TGTGCCAGTAGTATAGAGCCCCAGGGCAGAGGGTTCAACAATGAGCAATTCTTC. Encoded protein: CASSIEPQGRGFNNEQFF.

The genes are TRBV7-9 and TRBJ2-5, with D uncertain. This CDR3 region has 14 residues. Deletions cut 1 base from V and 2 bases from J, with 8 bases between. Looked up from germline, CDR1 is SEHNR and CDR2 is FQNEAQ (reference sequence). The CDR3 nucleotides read TGTGCCAGCAGCTTAGTTGGGTTACAAGAGACCCAGTACTTC. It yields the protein CASSLVGLQETQYF.

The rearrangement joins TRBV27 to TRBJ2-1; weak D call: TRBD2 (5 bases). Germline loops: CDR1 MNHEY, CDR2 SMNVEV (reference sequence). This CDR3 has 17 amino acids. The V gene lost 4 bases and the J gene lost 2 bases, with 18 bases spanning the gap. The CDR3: CASSWTDFHTAYNEQFF. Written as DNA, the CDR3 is TGTGCCAGCAGTTGGACGGACTTCCATACCGCCTACAATGAGCAGTTCTTC.

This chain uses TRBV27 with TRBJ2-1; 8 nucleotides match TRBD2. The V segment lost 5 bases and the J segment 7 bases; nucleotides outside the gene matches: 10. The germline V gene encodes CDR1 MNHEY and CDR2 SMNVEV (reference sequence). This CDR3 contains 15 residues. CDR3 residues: CASSPYKRERNEQFF. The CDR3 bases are TGTGCCAGCAGTCCTTATAAGCGGGAGAGGAATGAGCAGTTCTTC.

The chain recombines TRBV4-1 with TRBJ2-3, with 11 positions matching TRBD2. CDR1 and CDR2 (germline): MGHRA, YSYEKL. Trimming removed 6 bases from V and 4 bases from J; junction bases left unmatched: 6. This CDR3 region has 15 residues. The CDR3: CASRALAGVSDTQYF. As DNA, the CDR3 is TGCGCCAGCAGGGCACTAGCGGGAGTATCAGATACGCAGTATTTT.

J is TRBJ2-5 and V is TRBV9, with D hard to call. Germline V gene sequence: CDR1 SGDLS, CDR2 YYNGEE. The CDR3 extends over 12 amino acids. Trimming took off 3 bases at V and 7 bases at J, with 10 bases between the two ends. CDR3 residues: CASSEGLGTQYF. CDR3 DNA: TGTGCCAGCAGCGAGGGTTTGGGGACCCAGTACTTC. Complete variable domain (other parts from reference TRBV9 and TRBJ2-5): DSGVTQTPKHLITATGQRVTLRCSPRSGDLSVYWYQQSLDQGLQFLIQYYNGEERAKGNILERFSAQQFPDLHSELNLSSLELGDSALYFCASSEGLGTQYFGPGTRLLVL.

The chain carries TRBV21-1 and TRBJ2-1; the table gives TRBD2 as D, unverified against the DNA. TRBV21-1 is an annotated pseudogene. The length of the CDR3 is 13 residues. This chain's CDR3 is CASSPRGYNEQFF. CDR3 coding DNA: TGTGCCAGCAGCCCCCGCGGGTACAATGAGCAGTTCTTC.